The T cell receptor (beta chain) described here comes from a study of identical twins (TCRdb year 2016). At the level of the whole study: TCR alpha and beta repertoires from monozygotic twins, unrelated adults of various ages and cord blood were deep-sequenced to test whether fetal clonotypes persist. Replicate twin experiments were performed at different times using different library preparation protocols to rule out contamination. Results and caveats for the whole study, not just this receptor: Because the same donors could not be followed over many years, conclusions were based on cross-sectional statistical analysis. Out-of-frame TCR alpha sequences shared between twins showed an excess of low generation-probability sequences compared with coincidental sharing between unrelated individuals. Zero-insertion analyses could be partly confounded by invariant T cells such as MAIT and iNKT, though diverse VJ usage argued against such confounding for most clonotypes. In monozygotic twins, out-of-frame TCR alpha sharing was systematically underestimated by recombination models, although the models agreed with sharing between unrelated individuals. In beta out-of-frame sequences, excess twin sharing was weaker, because having fewer shared sequences lowered the signal-to-noise ratio. Abundant cord blood beta clonotypes had fewer insertions, young adult naive repertoires showed a similar but weaker trend, and memory repertoires showed no such trend.

All donors were healthy Caucasians. The twin cohort comprised three pairs of female monozygotic twins, all aged roughly 18 to 30 years. RNA for TCR libraries was isolated from peripheral blood mononuclear cells. Taken from the germline V gene, the CDR1 and CDR2 loops are SGDLS and YYNGEE. The CDR3 runs 13 amino acids, cysteine and phenylalanine included. The DNA shown is the 39-base CDR3, in frame from base 1. V is clipped by 1 base and J by 9 bases, and the sequence between their germline boundaries is 11 bases long. The method was 5' RACE. TCRdb records Illumina HiSeq 2000 as the sequencer. A universal primer binding site was added through template switching, and the final cDNA carried a unique molecular identifier so that TCR cDNA molecules could be counted accurately. Specific primers in the conserved constant-segment region were used to synthesize first-strand cDNA for the TCR alpha and beta chains. To control for contamination, each cDNA library was double barcoded with a SMART-Mk sample barcode plus Illumina barcodes. Two successive PCR steps introduced TruSeq adapter sequences along with Illumina sample barcodes. TCR alpha and beta cDNA libraries were sequenced on the Illumina HiSeq platform with custom primers. In the paper's pipeline: MiGEC processed the raw reads to extract unique molecular identifiers, while MiXCR was used to determine the CDR3 positions. Recombination models were inferred per individual with the repgenHMM and IGoR tools using an EM algorithm. The tcR package in R was used for shared clonotype analysis, with sharing normalized by the product of cloneset sizes. To study raw recombination free of thymic and clonal selection effects, out-of-frame nonproductive sequences were analyzed. TCRdb applied fastp at Q25 and MiXCR to the public reads, then kept only in-frame beta chains. Every distinct CDR3 protein forms one entry, paired with its most common genes and DNA. The V and J calls and clone size are TCRdb's, not the authors'. This sample comprises fewer than 900,000 distinct CDR3 sequences, roughly 18% of them detected only once. 10% to 15% of the sample is taken by the ten largest.

Regarding this clonotype: The target of this receptor is not known. No qualities accompany the bases; no much larger clone lies one base away.

These data were likewise used in another study, on T cells expressing NK-cell markers. The second paper states: TCR beta-chain repertoires were profiled in sorted CD3+CD56+NKG2C+, CD3+CD56+NKG2C- and CD3+CD56-NKG2C+ T-cell subsets from several donors. Seven of the eight sequenced donors were HCMV-seropositive and one was HCMV-seronegative. In several experiments an anti-gammadeltaTCR antibody was added to restrict sorting to alphabetaTCR-expressing T cells. In more than 5 donors, the dominant CD3+CD56+NKG2C+ clonotypes were found to rank among the top 10 CD8+ clonotypes and to make up roughly 1.0-8% of CD8+ T cells. Those dominant clonotypes were again the most abundant among CD3+CD56-NKG2C+ cells in a handful of donors, at about 28.3-60.1%. Whether the expanded NKG2C-expressing T cell clones were specific for HCMV antigens was left unclear. The eight sequenced donors were randomly selected healthy volunteers, three men and five women. To determine HCMV serostatus, a commercial ELISA kit was used to detect HCMV-specific IgG in serum. For several donors, bulk peripheral blood T-cell repertoires were also sequenced from unsorted PBMC. MIGEC was used to demultiplex reads and group the reads by UMI, and MiTCR was used to assemble and quantify clonotypes. Only TCR cDNA sequences supported by at least two reads were kept to exclude erroneous sequences. The tcR package was used for downstream repertoire analysis, and clonotypes were matched across fractions by CDR3 nucleotide sequence plus V segment. VDJmatch was used to annotate antigen specificity against VDJdb, with one amino acid substitution allowed in CDR3.

The rearrangement joined TRBV9 to TRBJ2-1, with the D gene uncertain. The clonotype comes from a woman under 30 in good health. The sequenced sample consisted of PBMCs. The nucleotide sequence is TGTGCCAGCAGCGTATCCAGCCCGGCTGAGCAGTTCTTC. Translated, this is CASSVSSPAEQFF. Outside the CDR3, residues come from the reference TRBV9 and TRBJ2-1 proteins, so the full variable domain is: DSGVTQTPKHLITATGQRVTLRCSPRSGDLSVYWYQQSLDQGLQFLIQYYNGEERAKGNILERFSAQQFPDLHSELNLSSLELGDSALYFCASSVSSPAEQFFGPGTRLTVL.